This T cell receptor beta chain emerged from a study of T cell clusters in autoimmune cytopenias. The V gene's germline CDR1 is MNHNS and CDR2 SASEGT. The CDR3 spans 13 residues. One tube held mixed TRB-A and TRB-B primer pools for touch-down PCR. One entry per CDR3 protein, without DNA, is what TCRdb gives after re-calling the multiplex PCR reads. The sample table includes thousands of distinct CDR3 sequences. Each sample's input was approximately 270 ng genomic DNA, 35,000 to 40,000 genome equivalents. Another study also made use of these data, one on T cell repertoires in aging, cancer and after chemotherapy. From that study: Paired samples before and after chemotherapy came from chronic lymphocytic leukemia patients on fludarabine- or bendamustine-based regimens. Approximately 10 million TCR reads were in the whole dataset. Compared with age-matched healthy donors, untreated hematological or solid cancer patients showed higher blood TCR clonality.

This receptor was taken from a human donor with an autoimmune cytopenia or autoimmune hepatitis (not recorded which). The chain has TRBV6-1 and TRBJ2-2. The source material was peripheral blood. The CDR3 protein is CASTFPNTGELFF.